This TCR beta chain came from a study of human T cells and chemical hapten exposure. The V end lost 1 base, the J end lost 0 bases, and 7 bases lay between the germline ends. This CDR3 is built from 14 residues. Germline values: CDR1 SEHNR, CDR2 FQNEAQ (reference sequence). Via MiXCR, TCRdb re-called the RACE reads, giving one row per CDR3 protein. The table lists 100,000 or so distinct CDR3 sequences, roughly 9.6% of them singletons. The time point denotes: patch test 1, 2 weeks after DPC sensitization. The treatment was: therapeutic diphenylcyclopropenone sensitization with weekly scalp DPC. This clonotype was observed many times.

The sequence was collected from a woman between 35 and 50 years old with alopecia areata. Some clones in this sample may be carry-over from other donors' samples. The chain joins TRBV7-9 to TRBJ2-7; D uncertain. The specimen comprised whole blood, sampled in connection with sensitization to the hapten diphenylcyclopropenone (DPC). The CDR3 spells CASSLGRSSYEQYF. The DNA of the CDR3 is TGTGCCAGCAGCTTAGGGCGTAGCTCCTACGAGCAGTACTTC. The whole variable domain, remainder taken from reference TRBV7-9 and TRBJ2-7, is DTGVSQNPRHKITKRGQNVTFRCDPISEHNRLYWYRQTLGQGPEFLTYFQNEAQLEKSRLLSDRFSAERPKGSFSTLEIQRTEQGDSAMYLCASSLGRSSYEQYFGPGTRLTVT.